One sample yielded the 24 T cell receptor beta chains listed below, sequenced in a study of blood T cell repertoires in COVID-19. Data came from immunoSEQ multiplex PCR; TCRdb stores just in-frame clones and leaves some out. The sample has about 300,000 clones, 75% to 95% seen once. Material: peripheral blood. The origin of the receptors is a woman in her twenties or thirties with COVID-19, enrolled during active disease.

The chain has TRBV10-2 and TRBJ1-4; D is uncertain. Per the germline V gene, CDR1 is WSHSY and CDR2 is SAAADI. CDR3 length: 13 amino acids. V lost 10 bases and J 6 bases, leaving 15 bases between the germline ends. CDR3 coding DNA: TGCGCCACACGCTACCTCGGTGATGAAAAACTGTTTTTT. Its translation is CATRYLGDEKLFF.

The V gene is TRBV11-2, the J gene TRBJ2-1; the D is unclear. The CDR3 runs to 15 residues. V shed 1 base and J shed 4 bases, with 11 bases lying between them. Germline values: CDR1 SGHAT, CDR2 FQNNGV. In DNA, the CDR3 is TGTGCCAGCAGCTTAGTTCCCAGTTATTACAATGAGCAGTTCTTC. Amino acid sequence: CASSLVPSYYNEQFF.

DNA for the CDR3: TGTGCCAGCAGCTTAGGACAGGGATTAAGCAATCAGCCCCAGCATTTT. Its protein product is CASSLGQGLSNQPQHF. The chain links TRBV7-2 to TRBJ1-5; TRBD1 aligns across 7 bases. The CDR3 extends over 16 amino acids. V lost 1 base and J lost 1; bases outside the gene matches: 4. Germline V gene lookup returns CDR1 SGHTA and CDR2 FQGNSA.

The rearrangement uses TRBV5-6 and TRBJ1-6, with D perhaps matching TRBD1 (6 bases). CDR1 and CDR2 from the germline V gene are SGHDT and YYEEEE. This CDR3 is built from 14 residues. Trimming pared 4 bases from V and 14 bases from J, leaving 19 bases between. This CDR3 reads CASSKDSWTGSLHF. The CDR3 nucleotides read TGTGCCAGCAGCAAGGACAGTTGGACGGGATCCCTCCACTTT.

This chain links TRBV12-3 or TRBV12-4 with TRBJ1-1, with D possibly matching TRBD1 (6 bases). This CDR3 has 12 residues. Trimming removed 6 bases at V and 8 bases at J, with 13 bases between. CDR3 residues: CASSRAGEEAFF. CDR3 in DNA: TGTGCCAGCAGCAGGGCAGGGGAGGAAGCTTTCTTT.

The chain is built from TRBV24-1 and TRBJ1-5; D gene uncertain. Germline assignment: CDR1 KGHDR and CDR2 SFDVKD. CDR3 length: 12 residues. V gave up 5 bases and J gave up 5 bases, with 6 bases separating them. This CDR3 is CATSVEDQPQHF. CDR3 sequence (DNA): TGTGCCACCAGTGTCGAGGATCAGCCCCAGCATTTT.

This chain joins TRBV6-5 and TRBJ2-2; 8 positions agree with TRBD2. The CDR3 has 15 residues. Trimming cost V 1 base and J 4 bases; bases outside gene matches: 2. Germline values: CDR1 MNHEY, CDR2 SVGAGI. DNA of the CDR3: TGTGCCAGCAGTTACTGGCGGGAGGTCACCGGGGAGCTGTTTTTT. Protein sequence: CASSYWREVTGELFF.

CDR3 sequence (DNA): TGCGCCAGCACCTGGCGGAGCTCCTACAATGAGCAGTTCTTC. Residues: CASTWRSSYNEQFF. This rearrangement joins TRBV5-1 to TRBJ2-1; D remains ambiguous. The CDR3 has 14 residues. Deletions cut 6 bases from V and 0 bases from J, with 10 bases between. Germline V gene lookup returns CDR1 SGHRS and CDR2 YFSETQ.

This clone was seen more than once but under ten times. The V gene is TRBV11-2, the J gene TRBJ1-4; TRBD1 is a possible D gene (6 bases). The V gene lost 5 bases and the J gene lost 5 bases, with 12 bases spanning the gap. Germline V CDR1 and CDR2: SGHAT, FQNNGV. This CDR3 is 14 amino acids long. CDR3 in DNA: TGTGCCAGCAGCCCGACAGGTGCCAATGAAAAACTGTTTTTT. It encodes CASSPTGANEKLFF.

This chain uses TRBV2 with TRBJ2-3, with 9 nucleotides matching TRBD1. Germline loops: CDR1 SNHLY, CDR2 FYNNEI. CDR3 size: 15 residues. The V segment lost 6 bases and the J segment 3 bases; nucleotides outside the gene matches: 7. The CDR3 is CASRRDRVETDTQYF. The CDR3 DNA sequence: TGTGCCAGCAGGAGGGACAGGGTGGAAACAGATACGCAGTATTTT.

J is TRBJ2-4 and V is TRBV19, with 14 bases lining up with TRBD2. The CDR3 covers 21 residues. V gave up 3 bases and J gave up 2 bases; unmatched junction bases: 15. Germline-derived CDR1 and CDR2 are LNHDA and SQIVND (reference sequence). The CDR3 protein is CASSIGRWTSGRTETKNIQYF. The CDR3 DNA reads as TGTGCCAGTAGTATTGGCCGGTGGACTAGCGGGAGGACGGAAACCAAAAACATTCAGTACTTC.

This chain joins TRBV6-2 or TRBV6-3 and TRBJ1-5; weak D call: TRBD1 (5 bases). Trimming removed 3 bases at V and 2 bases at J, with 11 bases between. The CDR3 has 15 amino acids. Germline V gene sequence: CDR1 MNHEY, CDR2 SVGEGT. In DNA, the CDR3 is TGTGCCAGCAGTTATTTCCAGGGTGGCAATCAGCCCCAGCATTTT. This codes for CASSYFQGGNQPQHF.

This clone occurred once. The DNA of the CDR3 is TGCGCCAGCAGTGAGATCAGGGACTCCTACGAGCAGTACTTC. As protein: CASSEIRDSYEQYF. The genes are TRBV10-1 and TRBJ2-7; D possibly corresponds to TRBD1 (5 bases). Germline V gene data show CDR1 as WNHNN and CDR2 as SYGVQD (reference sequence). The length of the CDR3 is 14 residues. The V end lost 2 bases, the J end lost 0 bases, and 8 bases lay between the germline ends.

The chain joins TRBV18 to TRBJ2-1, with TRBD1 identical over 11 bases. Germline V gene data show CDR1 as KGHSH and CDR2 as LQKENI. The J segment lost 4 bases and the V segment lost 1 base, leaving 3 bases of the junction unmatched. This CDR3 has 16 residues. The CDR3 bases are TGTGCCAGCTCACCACGGGGGACAGGGGGTTACAATGAGCAGTTCTTC. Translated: CASSPRGTGGYNEQFF.

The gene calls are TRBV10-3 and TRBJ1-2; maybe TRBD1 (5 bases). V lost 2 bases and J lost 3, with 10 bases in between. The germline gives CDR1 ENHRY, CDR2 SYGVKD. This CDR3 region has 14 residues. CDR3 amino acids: CAISEGGTDYGYTF. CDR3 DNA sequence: TGTGCCATCAGTGAGGGTGGGACTGACTATGGCTACACCTTC.

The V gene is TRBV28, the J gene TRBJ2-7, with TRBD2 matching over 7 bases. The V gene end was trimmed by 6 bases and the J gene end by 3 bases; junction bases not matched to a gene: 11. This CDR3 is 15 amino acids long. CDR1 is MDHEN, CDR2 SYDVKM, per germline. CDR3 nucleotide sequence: TGTGCCAGCAGACCCGACTCCGGGACTAACTACGAGCAGTACTTC. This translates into CASRPDSGTNYEQYF.

Here the CDR3 DNA reads TGCGCCAGCAGCGGCGGGACGGCAGAAAAACTGTTTTTT. This gives the protein CASSGGTAEKLFF. V and J are TRBV5-1 and TRBJ1-4, with D possibly TRBD1 on 5 matching bases. V gave up 4 bases and J gave up 8 bases, with 12 bases separating them. This CDR3 is built from 13 residues. Germline V gene sequence: CDR1 SGHRS, CDR2 YFSETQ.

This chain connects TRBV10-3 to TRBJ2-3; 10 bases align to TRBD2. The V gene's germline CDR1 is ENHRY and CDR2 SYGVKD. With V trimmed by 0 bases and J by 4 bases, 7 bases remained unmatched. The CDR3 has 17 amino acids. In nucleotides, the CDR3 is TGTGCCATCAGTGAGTCGCCTGCTAGCGGGAGCGCAGATACGCAGTATTTT. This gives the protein CAISESPASGSADTQYF.

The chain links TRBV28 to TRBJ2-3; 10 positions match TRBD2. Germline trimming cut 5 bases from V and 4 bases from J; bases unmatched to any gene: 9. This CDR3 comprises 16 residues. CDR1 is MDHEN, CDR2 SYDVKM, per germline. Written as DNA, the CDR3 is TGTGCCAGCAGTGGGTGGGCTAGCGGGAGCCCAGATACGCAGTATTTT. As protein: CASSGWASGSPDTQYF.

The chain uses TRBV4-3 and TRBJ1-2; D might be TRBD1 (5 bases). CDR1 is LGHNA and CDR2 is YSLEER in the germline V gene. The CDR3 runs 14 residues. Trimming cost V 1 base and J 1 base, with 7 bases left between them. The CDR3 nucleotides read TGCGCCAGCAGCCAAGGCAGGGATAACTATGGCTACACCTTC. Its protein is CASSQGRDNYGYTF.

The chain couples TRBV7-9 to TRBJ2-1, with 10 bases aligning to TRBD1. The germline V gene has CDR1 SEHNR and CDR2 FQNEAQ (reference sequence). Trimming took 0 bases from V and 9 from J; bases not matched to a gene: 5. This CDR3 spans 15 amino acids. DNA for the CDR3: TGTGCCAGCAGCTTAGCCGACAGGGGGCTAGGTGAGCAGTTCTTC. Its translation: CASSLADRGLGEQFF.

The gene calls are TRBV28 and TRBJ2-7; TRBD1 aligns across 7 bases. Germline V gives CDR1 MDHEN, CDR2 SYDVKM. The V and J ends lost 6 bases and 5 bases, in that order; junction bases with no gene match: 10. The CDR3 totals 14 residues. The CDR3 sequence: CASRPTGTVHEQYF. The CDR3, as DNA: TGTGCCAGCAGACCTACCGGGACAGTGCACGAGCAGTACTTC.

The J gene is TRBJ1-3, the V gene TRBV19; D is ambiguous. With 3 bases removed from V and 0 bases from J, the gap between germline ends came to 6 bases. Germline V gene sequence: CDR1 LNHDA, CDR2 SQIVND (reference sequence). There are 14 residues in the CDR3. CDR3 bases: TGTGCCAGTAGTATGCGGGTCTCTGGAAACACCATATATTTT. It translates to CASSMRVSGNTIYF.

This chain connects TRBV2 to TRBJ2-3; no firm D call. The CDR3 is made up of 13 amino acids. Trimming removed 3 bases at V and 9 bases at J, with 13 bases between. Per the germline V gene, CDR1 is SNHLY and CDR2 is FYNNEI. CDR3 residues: CASSEGLEMTQYF. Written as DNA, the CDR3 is TGTGCCAGCAGTGAGGGTCTAGAAATGACGCAGTATTTT.